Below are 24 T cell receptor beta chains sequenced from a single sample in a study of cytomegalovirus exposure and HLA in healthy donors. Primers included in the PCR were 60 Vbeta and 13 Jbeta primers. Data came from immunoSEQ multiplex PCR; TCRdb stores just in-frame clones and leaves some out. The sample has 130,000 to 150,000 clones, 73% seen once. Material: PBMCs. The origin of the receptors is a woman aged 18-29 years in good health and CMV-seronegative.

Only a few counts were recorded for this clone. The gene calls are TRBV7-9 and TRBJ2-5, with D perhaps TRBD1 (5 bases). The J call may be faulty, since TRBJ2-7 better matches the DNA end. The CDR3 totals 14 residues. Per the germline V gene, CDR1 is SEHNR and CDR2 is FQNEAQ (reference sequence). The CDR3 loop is CASSPQGASYEQYF. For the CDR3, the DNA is TGTGCCAGCAGTCCTCAGGGTGCATCCTACGAGCAGTACTTC.

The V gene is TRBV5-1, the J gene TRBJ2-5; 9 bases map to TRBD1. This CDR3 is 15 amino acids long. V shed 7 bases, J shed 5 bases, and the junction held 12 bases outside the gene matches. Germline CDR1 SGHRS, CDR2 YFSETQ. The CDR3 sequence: CASGTLQGARETQYF. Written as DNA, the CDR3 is TGCGCCAGCGGTACCTTACAGGGGGCGAGGGAGACCCAGTACTTC.

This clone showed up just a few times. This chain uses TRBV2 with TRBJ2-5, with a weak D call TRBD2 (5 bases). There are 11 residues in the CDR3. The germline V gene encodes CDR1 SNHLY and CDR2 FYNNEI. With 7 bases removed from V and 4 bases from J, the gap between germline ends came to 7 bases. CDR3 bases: TGTGCCAGCATGCGGGTAGAGACCCAGTACTTC. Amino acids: CASMRVETQYF.

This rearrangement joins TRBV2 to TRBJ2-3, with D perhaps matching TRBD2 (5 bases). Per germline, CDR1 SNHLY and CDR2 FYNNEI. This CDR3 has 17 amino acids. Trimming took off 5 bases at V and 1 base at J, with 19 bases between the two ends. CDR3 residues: CASSHPLYGVGTDTQYF. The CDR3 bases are TGTGCCAGCAGTCATCCTCTTTACGGGGTGGGCACAGATACGCAGTATTTT. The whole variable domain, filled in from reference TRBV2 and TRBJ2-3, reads EPEVTQTPSHQVTQMGQEVILRCVPISNHLYFYWYRQILGQKVEFLVSFYNNEISEKSEIFDDQFSVERPDGSNFTLKIRSTKLEDSAMYFCASSHPLYGVGTDTQYFGPGTRLTVL.

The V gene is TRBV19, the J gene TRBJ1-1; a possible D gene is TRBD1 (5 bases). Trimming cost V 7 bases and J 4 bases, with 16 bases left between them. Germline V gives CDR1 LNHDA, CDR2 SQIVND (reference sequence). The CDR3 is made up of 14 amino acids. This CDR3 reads CASISGSWRTEAFF. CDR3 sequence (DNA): TGTGCCAGTATCTCAGGGTCTTGGCGCACTGAAGCTTTCTTT.

The CDR3 sequence is CASRQGNRVEAFF. The CDR3 bases are TGTGCCAGTAGACAGGGTAATCGCGTGGAAGCTTTCTTT. This chain joins TRBV6-5 and TRBJ1-1; TRBD1 matches at 7 bases. Germline V CDR1 and CDR2: MNHEY, SVGAGI. V gave up 9 bases and J gave up 8 bases; unmatched junction bases: 12. This CDR3 has 13 residues.

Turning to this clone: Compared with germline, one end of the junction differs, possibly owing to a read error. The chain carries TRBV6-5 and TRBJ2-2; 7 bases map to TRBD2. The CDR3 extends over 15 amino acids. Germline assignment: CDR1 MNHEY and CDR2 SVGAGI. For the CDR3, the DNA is TGTGCCGGCAGTTATGGGACTACCAAAACCGGGGAGCTGTTTTTT. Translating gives CAGSYGTTKTGELFF.

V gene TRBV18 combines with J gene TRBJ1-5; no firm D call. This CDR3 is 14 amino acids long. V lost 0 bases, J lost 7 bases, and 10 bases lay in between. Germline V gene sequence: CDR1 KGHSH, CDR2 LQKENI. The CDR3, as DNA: TGTGCCAGCTCACCACCCGGGTCTGAGCAGCCCCAGCATTTT. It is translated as CASSPPGSEQPQHF.

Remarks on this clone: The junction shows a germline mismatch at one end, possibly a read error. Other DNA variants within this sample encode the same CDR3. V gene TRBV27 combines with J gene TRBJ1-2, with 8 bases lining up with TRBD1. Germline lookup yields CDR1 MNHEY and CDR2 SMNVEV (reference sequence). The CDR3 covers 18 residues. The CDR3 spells CASSRYGDRNRINYGYTF. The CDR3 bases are TGTGCCAGCAGCCGTTATGGGGACAGGAACCGAATTAACTATGGCTATACCTTC.

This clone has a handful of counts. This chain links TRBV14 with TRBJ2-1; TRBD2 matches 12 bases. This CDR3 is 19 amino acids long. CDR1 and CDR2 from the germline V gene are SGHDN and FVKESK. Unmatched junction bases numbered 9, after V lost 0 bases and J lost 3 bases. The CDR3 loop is CASSQEWLAGGDLYNEQFF. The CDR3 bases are TGTGCCAGCAGCCAAGAGTGGCTAGCGGGAGGGGACCTCTACAATGAGCAGTTCTTC.

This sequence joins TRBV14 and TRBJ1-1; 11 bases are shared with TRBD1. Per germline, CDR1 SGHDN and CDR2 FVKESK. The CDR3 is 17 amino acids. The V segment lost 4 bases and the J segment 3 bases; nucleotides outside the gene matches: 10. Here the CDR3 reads CASSPLDRGLIHTEAFF. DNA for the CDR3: TGTGCCAGCAGCCCTCTGGACAGGGGGCTCATTCACACTGAAGCTTTCTTT.

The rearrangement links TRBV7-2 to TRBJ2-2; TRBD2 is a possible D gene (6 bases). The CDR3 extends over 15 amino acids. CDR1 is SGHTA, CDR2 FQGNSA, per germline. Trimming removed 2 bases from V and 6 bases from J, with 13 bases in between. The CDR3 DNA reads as TGTGCCAGCAGCTTACCGACGGGGAGGCCCGGGGAGCTGTTTTTT. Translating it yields CASSLPTGRPGELFF.

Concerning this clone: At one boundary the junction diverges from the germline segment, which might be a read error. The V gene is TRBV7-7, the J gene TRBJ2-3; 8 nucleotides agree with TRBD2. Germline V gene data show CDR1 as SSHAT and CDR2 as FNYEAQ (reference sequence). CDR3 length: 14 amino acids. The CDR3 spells CASSAGGGADTQYF. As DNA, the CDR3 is TGTGCTAGCAGCGCGGGGGGAGGTGCAGATACGCAGTATTTT. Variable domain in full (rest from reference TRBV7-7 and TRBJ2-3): GAGVSQSPRYKVTKRGQDVTLRCDPISSHATLYWYQQALGQGPEFLTYFNYEAQPDKSGLPSDRFSAERPEGSISTLTIQRTEQRDSAMYRCASSAGGGADTQYFGPGTRLTVL.

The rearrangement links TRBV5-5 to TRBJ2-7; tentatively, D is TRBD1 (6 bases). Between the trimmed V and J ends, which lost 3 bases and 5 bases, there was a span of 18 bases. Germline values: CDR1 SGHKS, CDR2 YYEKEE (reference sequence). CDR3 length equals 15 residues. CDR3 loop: CASSSPTGYQDEQYF. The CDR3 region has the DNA TGTGCCAGCAGCTCCCCAACAGGGTACCAGGACGAGCAGTACTTC.

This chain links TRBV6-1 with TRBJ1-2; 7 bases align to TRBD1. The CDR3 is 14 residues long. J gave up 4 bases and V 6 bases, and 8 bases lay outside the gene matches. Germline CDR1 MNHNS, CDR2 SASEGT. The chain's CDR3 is CASRVRGSSYGYTF. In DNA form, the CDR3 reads TGTGCCAGCAGGGTCAGGGGGAGCTCCTATGGCTACACCTTC.

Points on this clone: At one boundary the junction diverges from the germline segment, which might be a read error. The CDR3 spells CASSGASGRTDTRYF. The CDR3, as DNA: TGTGCCAGTAGTGGGGCTAGCGGCCGCACAGATACGCGGTATTTT. The chain employs TRBV19 and TRBJ2-3; 7 bases align to TRBD2. CDR1 is LNHDA, CDR2 SQIVND, per germline (reference sequence). The CDR3 runs 15 residues.

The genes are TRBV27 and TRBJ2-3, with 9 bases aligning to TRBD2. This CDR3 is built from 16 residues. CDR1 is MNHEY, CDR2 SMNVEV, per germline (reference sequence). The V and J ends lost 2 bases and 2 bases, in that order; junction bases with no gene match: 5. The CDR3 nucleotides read TGTGCCAGCAGTTTAAGCGGCGGGAGGGCCACAGATACGCAGTATTTT. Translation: CASSLSGGRATDTQYF.

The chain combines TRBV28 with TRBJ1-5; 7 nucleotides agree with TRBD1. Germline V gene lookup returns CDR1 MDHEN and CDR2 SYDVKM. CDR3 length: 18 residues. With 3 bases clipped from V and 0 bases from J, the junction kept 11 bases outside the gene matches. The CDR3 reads CASSLFGEGTDSNQPQHF. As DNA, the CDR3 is TGTGCCAGCAGTTTGTTTGGTGAAGGGACAGATAGCAATCAGCCCCAGCATTTT.

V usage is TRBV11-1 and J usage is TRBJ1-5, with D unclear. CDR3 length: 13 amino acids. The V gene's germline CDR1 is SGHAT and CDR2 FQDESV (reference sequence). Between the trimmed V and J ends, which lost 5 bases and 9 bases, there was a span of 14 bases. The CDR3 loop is CASSPNAGRPQHF. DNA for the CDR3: TGTGCCAGCAGCCCAAATGCAGGCAGGCCCCAGCATTTT.

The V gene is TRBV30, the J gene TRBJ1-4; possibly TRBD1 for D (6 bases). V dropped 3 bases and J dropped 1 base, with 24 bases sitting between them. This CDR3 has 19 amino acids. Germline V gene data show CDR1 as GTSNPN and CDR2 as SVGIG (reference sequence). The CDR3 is CAWRGGGAIGYETNEKLFF. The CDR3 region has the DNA TGTGCCTGGAGGGGAGGGGGGGCAATCGGGTATGAAACTAATGAAAAACTGTTTTTT. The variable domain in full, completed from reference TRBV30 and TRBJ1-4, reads SQTIHQWPATLVQPVGSPLSLECTVEGTSNPNLYWYRQAAGRGLQLLFYSVGIGQISSEVPQNLSASRPQDRQFILSSKKLLLSDSGFYLCAWRGGGAIGYETNEKLFFGSGTQLSVL.

DNA of the CDR3: TGTGCCAGCAGCTTATTACAGGGGACCGGGGAGCTGTTTTTT. Its protein is CASSLLQGTGELFF. The rearrangement links TRBV11-2 to TRBJ2-2; 7 nucleotides line up with TRBD1. The V gene's germline CDR1 is SGHAT and CDR2 FQNNGV. This CDR3 has 14 residues. V lost 2 bases and J lost 5; bases outside the gene matches: 2.

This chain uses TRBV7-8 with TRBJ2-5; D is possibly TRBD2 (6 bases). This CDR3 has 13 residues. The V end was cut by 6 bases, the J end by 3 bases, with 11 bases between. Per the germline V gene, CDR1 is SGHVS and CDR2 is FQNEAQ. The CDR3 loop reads CASRRLAEETQYF. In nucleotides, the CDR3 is TGTGCCAGCAGAAGGTTAGCGGAAGAGACCCAGTACTTC.

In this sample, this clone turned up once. The CDR3 nucleotides read TGTGCCAGCAGTTTTCTAGCGGGGGTCGCCGGGGAGCTGTTTTTT. Translating gives CASSFLAGVAGELFF. V and J are TRBV27 and TRBJ2-2; 10 nucleotides match TRBD2. The CDR3 loop spans 15 amino acids. V lost 3 bases, J lost 6 bases, and 4 bases stayed unmatched. From germline, CDR1 is MNHEY and CDR2 SMNVEV (reference sequence).

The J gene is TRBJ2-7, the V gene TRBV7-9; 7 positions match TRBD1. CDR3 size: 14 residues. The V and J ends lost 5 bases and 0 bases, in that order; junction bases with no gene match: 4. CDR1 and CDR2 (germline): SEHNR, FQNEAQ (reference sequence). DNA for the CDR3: TGTGCCAGCAGCCTCCGGGACAGCTCCTACGAGCAGTACGTC. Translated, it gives CASSLRDSSYEQYV.